A selection of T cell receptor beta chains follows, all from one sample in a study of control samples from healthy donors and cancer patients. Produced via immunoSEQ multiplex PCR; TCRdb's table is partial and in-frame only. The sample contains approximately 14,000 clones, 70% to 80% of which appear only once. Input material: formalin-fixed, paraffin-embedded tissue. The receptors derive from a female donor with lung cancer. Each CDR3 is given with its conserved first and last residue. D genes are given only for firm matches. Clone size is stated in some rows and not others, as once, few, many or a class when expanded.

V	D	size	J	CDR3	DNA
TRBV7-3	-	once	TRBJ1-1	CASSLSPVGGGTEAFF	TGTGCCAGCAGCTTATCCCCAGTGGGAGGGGGCACTGAAGCTTTCTTT
TRBV7-2	-	-	TRBJ1-1	CASSLDQGAEAFF	TGTGCCAGCAGCTTAGACCAGGGCGCTGAAGCTTTCTTT
TRBV7-2	TRBD1	few	TRBJ1-2	CASSAQGASSGYTF	TGTGCCAGCAGCGCACAGGGGGCGTCGAGTGGCTACACCTTC
TRBV11-2	-	-	TRBJ1-4	CASSLVGGPANEKLFF	TGTGCCAGCAGCTTAGTCGGGGGACCAGCTAATGAAAAACTGTTTTTT
TRBV10-3	-	-	TRBJ2-2	CAISDWGSDTGELFF	TGTGCCATCAGTGACTGGGGGTCCGACACCGGGGAGCTGTTTTTT
TRBV4-3	-	few	TRBJ1-2	CASSQDAGNYGYTF	TGCGCCAGCAGCCAAGATGCGGGGAACTATGGCTACACCTTC
TRBV12-5	TRBD1	few	TRBJ1-6	CASGLTIRTGVSPLHF	TGTGCTAGTGGTTTGACAATTAGGACAGGGGTTTCACCCCTCCACTTT
TRBV5-4	TRBD2	-	TRBJ2-5	CASSGRGFRETQYF	TGTGCCAGCAGCGGGCGGGGGTTCCGAGAGACCCAGTACTTC
TRBV12-3/TRBV12-4	-	-	TRBJ1-2	CASSSGFGYTF	TGTGCCAGCAGTTCCGGATTTGGCTACACCTTC
TRBV29-1	-	-	TRBJ1-2	CSVESLEYGYTF	TGCAGCGTTGAATCACTTGAATATGGCTACACCTTC
TRBV7-2	-	-	TRBJ2-5	CASSFGGRETQYF	TGTGCCAGCAGCTTTGGGGGCCGAGAGACCCAGTACTTC
TRBV10-3	-	-	TRBJ2-2	CAISESPAGELFF	TGTGCCATCAGTGAGTCCCCCGCCGGGGAGCTGTTTTTT
TRBV20-1	TRBD1	-	TRBJ1-1	CSASWDRGPAEAFF	TGCAGTGCTAGTTGGGACAGGGGACCGGCTGAAGCTTTCTTT
TRBV7-2	-	-	TRBJ2-7	CASSSLRGTYEQYF	TGTGCCAGCAGCTCGCTGCGGGGTACCTACGAGCAGTACTTC
TRBV5-1	-	once	TRBJ2-3	CASSFSGDTQYF	TGCGCCAGCAGCTTTTCGGGGGATACGCAGTATTTT
TRBV7-3	-	-	TRBJ2-1	CASSPSRYFSYNEQFF	TGTGCCAGCAGCCCCTCAAGGTATTTCTCCTACAATGAGCAGTTCTTC
TRBV6-5	-	few	TRBJ1-1	CASSLIWNTEAFF	TGTGCCAGCAGCCTCATTTGGAACACTGAAGCTTTCTTT
TRBV29-1	-	-	TRBJ1-3	CSVWSSGNTIYF	TGCAGCGTTTGGAGCTCTGGAAACACCATATATTTT
TRBV6-5	TRBD1	-	TRBJ1-1	CASSSDRVREGTEAFF	TGTGCCAGCAGTTCGGACAGGGTAAGGGAGGGAACTGAAGCTTTCTTT
TRBV12-3/TRBV12-4	TRBD1	-	TRBJ1-2	CASRLGQGYGYTF	TGTGCCAGCAGGTTGGGACAGGGCTATGGCTACACCTTC
TRBV6-6	TRBD1	few	TRBJ1-2	CASFLSGQEHRGYTF	TGTGCCAGTTTTCTATCGGGACAGGAGCATCGTGGCTACACCTTC
TRBV19	-	-	TRBJ1-2	CASSIGSGDGGYTF	TGTGCCAGTAGTATTGGATCAGGGGATGGTGGCTACACCTTC
TRBV5-6	-	-	TRBJ1-4	CASSLLGSGEKLFF	TGTGCCAGCAGCCTACTGGGGTCAGGTGAAAAACTGTTTTTT
TRBV2	-	-	TRBJ2-2	CASSVTRGRTGELFF	TGTGCCAGCAGTGTAACTAGAGGTCGCACCGGGGAGCTGTTTTTT